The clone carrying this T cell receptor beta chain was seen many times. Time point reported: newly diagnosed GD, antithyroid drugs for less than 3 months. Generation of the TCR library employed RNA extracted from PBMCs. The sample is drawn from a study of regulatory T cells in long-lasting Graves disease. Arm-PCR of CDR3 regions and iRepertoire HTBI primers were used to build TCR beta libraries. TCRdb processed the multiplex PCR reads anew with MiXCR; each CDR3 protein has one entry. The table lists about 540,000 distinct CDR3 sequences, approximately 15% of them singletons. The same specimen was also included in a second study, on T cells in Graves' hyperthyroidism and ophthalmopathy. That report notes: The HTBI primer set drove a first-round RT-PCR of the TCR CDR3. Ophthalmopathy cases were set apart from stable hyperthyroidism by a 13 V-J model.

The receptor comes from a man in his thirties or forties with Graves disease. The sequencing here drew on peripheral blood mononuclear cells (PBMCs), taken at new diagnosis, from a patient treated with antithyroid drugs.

CDR3: CSVGSGEDLFYEQYF. CDR3 DNA: TGCAGCGTTGGGTCCGGAGAGGACCTATTCTACGAGCAGTACTTC. This chain connects TRBV29-1 to TRBJ2-7; the D is unclear. CDR3 length: 15 residues. Germline loops: CDR1 SQVTM, CDR2 ANQGSEA. The ends were cut back, 4 bases at V and 3 bases at J, with 19 bases in the middle.